This TCR beta chain was identified during a study of cytomegalovirus exposure and HLA in healthy donors. Worth noting for this clone: No antigen is known for it.

This CDR3 is built from 14 residues. Germline V lookup: CDR1 LGHNA, CDR2 YNFKEQ. 13 Jbeta primers and 60 Vbeta primers were used for the PCR. Original methodology: Per a later analysis, the number of unique TCR beta chains was 75 million to 90 million, of which about 10 million were shared. TCRdb keeps only in-frame clones here, not all; method: immunoSEQ multiplex PCR. The V and J calls and the clone size are those of that table, but D and trimming were determined from the DNA. The sample shows under 75,000 clones, almost 70% of them seen only once. Study-wide results and caveats: In vitro checks showed that a few CMV-associated chains really do target CMV antigens. The study carried out a later analysis of TCR beta sequences. It associated 16,951 of them with specific HLA alleles at a false discovery rate of 0.05.

The sample was PBMCs. The receptor comes from a man in his forties or fifties in good health and CMV-seropositive. The gene calls are TRBV4-2 and TRBJ2-5; 7 bases agree with TRBD1. Gene TRBJ2-7 matches the end of the DNA better, so the J call may be wrong. The CDR3 region is CASRPQGNSYEQYF. The DNA for the CDR3 is TGTGCCAGCAGACCACAGGGGAACTCCTACGAGCAGTACTTC.